This note documents a single T cell receptor beta chain sequence. Its antigen is not identified. This sample stems from a study of T cell responses to AZD1222 COVID-19 vaccine. The study, taken as a whole, reports: Of the AZD1222 recipients, only 5 to 7 were seropositive at baseline.

TCRdb keeps only in-frame clones here, not all; method: immunoSEQ multiplex PCR. The sample comprises 150,000 to 200,000 clones, around 90% of which are singletons, and less than 3% rests with the top ten. CDR3 size: 11 residues. The V gene's germline CDR1 is MNHEY and CDR2 SMNVEV (reference sequence). The V and J ends lost 7 bases and 4 bases respectively, with 5 bases between them. The chain couples TRBV27 to TRBJ1-5; unclear D gene. This material consisted of peripheral blood, taken on day 0 of AZD1222 vaccination. The receptor was isolated from an adult in good health. CDR3 sequence reads: CASKRNQPQHF. Here the CDR3 DNA reads TGTGCCAGCAAACGGAATCAGCCCCAGCATTTT.